This section outlines one T cell receptor beta chain sequence together with its context. What it binds is unknown. The data originate from a study of T cells in Graves' hyperthyroidism and ophthalmopathy. Study-wide results and caveats: Before onset, by a median of about six months, the model predicted ophthalmopathy. Ophthalmopathy and stable hyperthyroidism were separated by a 13 V-J model. Among clonotypes expanded in thyroid above 0.001, most were also found in blood.

Researchers took RNA transcripts and amplified the TCR beta CDR3 regions from them. HTBI primers drove first-round RT-PCR of the TCR CDR3. TCRdb processed the multiplex PCR reads anew with MiXCR; each CDR3 protein has one entry. The sample shows 500,000 to 800,000 distinct CDR3 sequences, 45% of them seen only once. Germline CDR1 MNHEY, CDR2 SVGAGI. The CDR3 contains 15 residues. J lost 7 bases, V lost 6 bases, and 12 bases had no gene match. Uncontrolled infection, other autoimmune disease, pregnancy or lactation excluded patients. This chain connects TRBV6-5 to TRBJ1-5, with 7 bases that match TRBD1. The receptor was derived from an adult man with Graves' disease, either hyperthyroidism or ophthalmopathy (not recorded which). Sequencing was done on a sample of peripheral blood or thyroid tissue (not recorded which). The CDR3 sequence: CASSSTGSSGQPQHF. The DNA for the CDR3 is TGTGCCAGCAGCTCGACAGGGAGCTCAGGGCAGCCCCAGCATTTT.